These 12 T cell receptor beta chains were sequenced from one sample in a study of T cell clusters in autoimmune cytopenias. TRB was amplified from roughly 270 ng of peripheral blood genomic DNA per sample. TRB was amplified by touch-down multiplex PCR, primer pools A and B combined. For each CDR3 protein, TCRdb gives one entry from its re-call of the multiplex PCR reads, without DNA. This listing includes around 7,200 distinct CDR3 sequences. These data were also filed under a second study, of T cell repertoires in aging, cancer and after chemotherapy.

Sample: peripheral blood. These receptors were collected from a human donor in good health.

This chain links TRBV29-1 with TRBJ2-3; the D call of TRBD2 rests on TCRdb alone, since no DNA is present to check it. This CDR3 region has 14 residues. Looked up from germline, CDR1 is SQVTM and CDR2 is ANQGSEA. The CDR3 region is CSIRPPEGPDTQYF.

The CDR3 here is CASSLLGDTEAFF. The chain has TRBV5-4 and TRBJ1-1; TCRdb reports TRBD1, a call that lacks DNA to check it against. The CDR3 consists of 13 residues. Per germline, CDR1 SGHNT and CDR2 YYREEE (reference sequence).

This clonotype is deemed medium-sized by its frequency. CDR3 in amino acids: CASSYRGIPSDQPQHF. The gene calls are TRBV6-5 and TRBJ1-5; TCRdb selects TRBD1, and the lack of DNA leaves this call unchecked. The CDR3 has 16 amino acids. The germline V gene has CDR1 MNHEY and CDR2 SVGAGI.

This clonotype ranks as medium-sized in terms of frequency. The gene calls are TRBV19 and TRBJ2-3; as DNA is missing, the TRBD1 call by TCRdb cannot be tested. Germline V CDR1 and CDR2: LNHDA, SQIVND (reference sequence). The CDR3 is 14 amino acids. The CDR3 is CASSSGAHTDTQYF.

This clonotype registers medium-sized by frequency. The chain is built from TRBV15 and TRBJ2-7; TCRdb gives TRBD1 as the D gene, but with no DNA this cannot be confirmed. The CDR3 is 14 residues long. In germline, CDR1 is LNHNV, CDR2 YYDKDF (reference sequence). This chain's CDR3 is CATSRGGQAYEQYF.

This chain uses TRBV29-1 with TRBJ1-5; the D gene TCRdb calls, TRBD1, cannot be checked with no DNA. The CDR3 spans 15 residues. In germline, CDR1 is SQVTM, CDR2 ANQGSEA. The CDR3 sequence is CSARTGEAGNQPQHF.

CDR3 sequence reads: CASSPRGFNQPQHF. The chain links TRBV6-5 to TRBJ1-5; the TCRdb call, TRBD1, lacks DNA for checking. Looked up from germline, CDR1 is MNHEY and CDR2 is SVGAGI. The CDR3 has 14 amino acids.

This clonotype registers medium-sized by frequency. This chain connects TRBV29-1 to TRBJ2-7; TCRdb reports TRBD1, a call that lacks DNA to check it against. The germline gives CDR1 SQVTM, CDR2 ANQGSEA. The CDR3 has 14 amino acids. CDR3 protein: CSVEEGSGAYEQYF.

The chain joins TRBV12-3 or TRBV12-4 to TRBJ2-1; TCRdb outputs TRBD2, but without DNA this stays unchecked. The CDR3 sequence is 15 residues long. The CDR3 sequence: CASSPTSGGLGGQFF.

V gene TRBV6-2 or TRBV6-3 combines with J gene TRBJ1-2. The CDR3 is made up of 14 amino acids. Germline CDR1 reads MNHEY; CDR2 reads SVGEGT. CDR3: CASSEERAAYGYTF.

This clonotype is labeled medium-sized based on frequency. The chain links TRBV19 to TRBJ2-3; TCRdb's D call, TRBD1, is unchecked because there is no DNA. Per germline, CDR1 LNHDA and CDR2 SQIVND (reference sequence). The CDR3 is made up of 14 amino acids. The CDR3 here is CARSGGLGTDTQYF.

The gene calls are TRBV27 and TRBJ2-2. Germline CDR1 is MNHEY and CDR2 is SMNVEV (reference sequence). The CDR3 consists of 14 residues. CDR3 sequence reads: CASSHRRGAGELFF.